This TCR beta chain was captured in a study of T cell responses to AZD1222 COVID-19 vaccine. General study points: Reports indicate that nearly half of spike-specific TCRs are directed at unmutated variant regions. The study sampled repertoires only after the peak T cell response. White British donors predominated, females outnumbered males, and clonal diversity was possibly underestimated.

Method: immunoSEQ multiplex PCR; TCRdb's copy keeps in-frame clones and lacks some. The sample has 90,000 to 110,000 clones, 88% seen once. CDR3 length: 15 residues. Between the trimmed V and J ends, which lost 8 bases and 0 bases, there was a span of 11 bases. The germline V gene has CDR1 MNHEY and CDR2 SVGAGI. A note on this clone: Its antigen remains unidentified.

This rearrangement joins TRBV6-5 to TRBJ2-6, with D possibly TRBD1 on 6 matching bases. This receptor was taken from an adult in good health. This sample comprised peripheral blood, obtained on day 0 of MenACWY control vaccination. The CDR3 region is CASLLDSSGANVLTF. CDR3 nucleotides: TGTGCCAGCCTCCTGGACAGCTCTGGGGCCAACGTCCTGACTTTC.